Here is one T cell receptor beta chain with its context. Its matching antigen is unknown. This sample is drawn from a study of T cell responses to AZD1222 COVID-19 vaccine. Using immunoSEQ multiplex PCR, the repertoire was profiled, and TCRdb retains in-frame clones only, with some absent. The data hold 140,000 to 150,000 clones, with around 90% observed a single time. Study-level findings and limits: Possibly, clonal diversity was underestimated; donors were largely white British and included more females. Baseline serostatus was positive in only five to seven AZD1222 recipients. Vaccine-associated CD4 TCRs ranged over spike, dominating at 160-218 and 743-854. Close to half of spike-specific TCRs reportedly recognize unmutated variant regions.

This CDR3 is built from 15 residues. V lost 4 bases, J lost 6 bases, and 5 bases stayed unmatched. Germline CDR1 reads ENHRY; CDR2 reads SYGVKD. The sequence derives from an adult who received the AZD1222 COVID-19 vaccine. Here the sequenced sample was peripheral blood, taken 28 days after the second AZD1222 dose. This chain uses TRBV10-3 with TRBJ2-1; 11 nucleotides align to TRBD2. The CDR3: CAISGGLAESNEQFF. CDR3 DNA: TGTGCCATCAGTGGGGGACTAGCGGAAAGCAATGAGCAGTTCTTC.